The 31 T cell receptor beta chains below were found in one sample sequenced in a study of monozygotic twins with inflammatory bowel disease (dated 2019 in TCRdb). The library was generated by 5' RACE. Instrument used: Illumina HiSeq 2500. TCRdb reprocessed the reads; each CDR3 protein sequence makes one entry, and DNA is unavailable. The data table for this sample lists about 140,000 distinct CDR3 sequences. The ten largest clones take up 2.4% of the sample. Specimen: blood. The receptors shown here come from a human donor with ulcerative colitis or Crohn's disease, or a healthy co-twin of an affected twin (not recorded which).

The chain uses TRBV20-1 and TRBJ2-4; the TRBD1 assignment by TCRdb is unverifiable without DNA. From germline, CDR1 is DFQATT and CDR2 SNEGSKA (reference sequence). The CDR3 covers 16 residues. The CDR3 sequence: CSATSGGLLAKNIQYF.

The rearrangement joins TRBV5-1 to TRBJ2-7; TCRdb's D gene call, TRBD2, goes unchecked for lack of DNA. This CDR3 is 15 amino acids long. Germline loops: CDR1 SGHRS, CDR2 YFSETQ. Here the CDR3 reads CASSSSGLLSYEQYF.

The rearrangement uses TRBV14 and TRBJ2-7; the TCRdb D gene call, TRBD1, has no DNA to confirm it. Germline V gene data show CDR1 as SGHDN and CDR2 as FVKESK. The CDR3 is 14 amino acids. The CDR3 sequence is CASSQVRGAYEQYF.

This chain connects TRBV3-1 to TRBJ2-3; the D call of TRBD1 rests on TCRdb alone, since no DNA is present to check it. Germline CDR1 LGHDT, CDR2 YNNKEL (reference sequence). The CDR3 is 14 amino acids. The CDR3 region is CASSPAGGTDTQYF.

The chain carries TRBV25-1 and TRBJ1-2; TCRdb reports TRBD1, a call that lacks DNA to check it against. This CDR3 comprises 13 residues. In germline, CDR1 is MGHDK, CDR2 SYGVNS. The CDR3 reads CASSVTVGYGYTF.

V and J are TRBV15 and TRBJ2-4. Germline lookup yields CDR1 LNHNV and CDR2 YYDKDF (reference sequence). The CDR3 length is 12 residues. This chain's CDR3 is CATSRTESIQYF.

The gene calls are TRBV15 and TRBJ2-7; with no DNA, the TCRdb D assignment of TRBD1 cannot be verified. Germline V gene lookup returns CDR1 LNHNV and CDR2 YYDKDF (reference sequence). This CDR3 is built from 13 residues. The CDR3 sequence is CATSRGTEYEQYF. Using reference TRBV15 and TRBJ2-7 for the parts outside the CDR3, the full variable domain is DAMVIQNPRYQVTQFGKPVTLSCSQTLNHNVMYWYQQKSSQAPKLLFHYYDKDFNNEADTPDNFQSRRPNTSFCFLDIRSPGLGDTAMYLCATSRGTEYEQYFGPGTRLTVT.

The genes are TRBV30 and TRBJ1-6; TCRdb indicates TRBD1, and absent DNA this call remains unverified. The CDR3 sequence is 14 residues long. Per the germline V gene, CDR1 is GTSNPN and CDR2 is SVGIG (reference sequence). The CDR3: CAWSVGGSNSPLHF.

The chain employs TRBV20-1 and TRBJ1-5. The CDR3 runs 14 residues. Germline lookup yields CDR1 DFQATT and CDR2 SNEGSKA (reference sequence). The CDR3: CSARRVTLNEPQHF.

The chain couples TRBV5-1 to TRBJ1-1; as DNA is missing, the TRBD1 call by TCRdb cannot be tested. CDR3 size: 17 residues. From germline, CDR1 is SGHRS and CDR2 YFSETQ. The CDR3 here is CASSLVPGTGQNTEAFF.

The CDR3 loop is CASSQDMGPGTANEKLFF. The chain employs TRBV4-3 and TRBJ1-4; as DNA is missing, the TRBD1 call by TCRdb cannot be tested. Germline V CDR1 and CDR2: LGHNA, YSLEER. This CDR3 is 18 amino acids long.

V gene TRBV27 combines with J gene TRBJ2-1; TCRdb calls TRBD1, which cannot be checked without DNA. This CDR3 is built from 17 residues. Germline V lookup: CDR1 MNHEY, CDR2 SMNVEV (reference sequence). CDR3 sequence: CASSFSVGDRGWYEQFF.

The chain employs TRBV7-2 and TRBJ1-1. CDR1 and CDR2 from the germline V gene are SGHTA and FQGNSA. This CDR3 is built from 14 residues. The CDR3 is CASSLGLTGTEAFF.

The V call is TRBV20-1, the J call TRBJ2-7. CDR3 size: 14 residues. CDR1 is DFQATT, CDR2 SNEGSKA, per germline (reference sequence). The CDR3 is CSARESGSYYEQYF.

The rearrangement joins TRBV7-6 to TRBJ1-4; TCRdb proposes TRBD1, but this gene call is untestable without DNA. Germline values: CDR1 SGHVS, CDR2 FNYEAQ. The CDR3 loop spans 16 amino acids. CDR3 region: CASSLVDTGPNEKLFF.

The V and J genes are TRBV24-1 and TRBJ2-5; TCRdb names TRBD1, which stays unverified in the absence of DNA. This CDR3 is 15 amino acids long. Germline-derived CDR1 and CDR2 are KGHDR and SFDVKD. CDR3: CATSERRGSGETQYF.

V and J are TRBV6-6 and TRBJ2-1; no DNA is available, so the TRBD1 call from TCRdb remains unchecked. Germline V lookup: CDR1 MNHNY, CDR2 SVGAGI (reference sequence). This CDR3 region has 13 residues. CDR3 in amino acids: CASREQEYNEQFF.

V usage is TRBV7-2 and J usage is TRBJ2-1; with no DNA, the TCRdb D assignment of TRBD1 cannot be verified. The CDR3 has 16 residues. Germline V gene data show CDR1 as SGHTA and CDR2 as FQGNSA. This CDR3 is CASSKDRYTSYNEQFF.

The CDR3 loop reads CASSPRQGPPETQYF. This sequence joins TRBV5-1 and TRBJ2-5; there is no DNA to check the TCRdb D call of TRBD1. This CDR3 spans 15 amino acids. In germline, CDR1 is SGHRS, CDR2 YFSETQ.

The chain uses TRBV7-3 and TRBJ1-2; TCRdb outputs TRBD1, but without DNA this stays unchecked. The length of the CDR3 is 15 residues. In germline, CDR1 is SGHTA, CDR2 FQGTGA. CDR3 region: CASSLLGGSSEGYTF.

The CDR3 reads CASSLSAGGSSYEQYF. The rearrangement joins TRBV27 to TRBJ2-7; TCRdb's D call of TRBD2 is untestable without DNA. The CDR3 is 16 amino acids. Germline CDR1 is MNHEY and CDR2 is SMNVEV (reference sequence).

The rearrangement uses TRBV12-3 or TRBV12-4 and TRBJ2-1; without DNA, the TCRdb call of TRBD2 cannot be checked. The CDR3 extends over 15 amino acids. Here the CDR3 reads CASSKSGETYNEQFF.

The rearrangement joins TRBV7-6 to TRBJ2-5; the D call of TRBD2 rests on TCRdb alone, since no DNA is present to check it. The CDR3 has 16 residues. The germline gives CDR1 SGHVS, CDR2 FNYEAQ. The chain's CDR3 is CASSWTSGGATETQYF.

J is TRBJ1-1 and V is TRBV7-2. The length of the CDR3 is 11 residues. Germline V gives CDR1 SGHTA, CDR2 FQGNSA. The CDR3 is CASSFRFEAFF.

The chain combines TRBV5-1 with TRBJ2-2; absent DNA, TCRdb's TRBD1 call cannot be checked. This CDR3 spans 14 amino acids. Germline lookup yields CDR1 SGHRS and CDR2 YFSETQ. CDR3 sequence reads: CASVPGHNTGELFF.

The rearrangement joins TRBV20-1 to TRBJ2-5; there is no DNA to check the TCRdb D call of TRBD2. CDR1 is DFQATT and CDR2 is SNEGSKA in the germline V gene (reference sequence). The CDR3 is 15 amino acids. CDR3 in amino acids: CSASTSGGGKETQYF.

This chain links TRBV12-2 with TRBJ2-1. TRBV12-2 is given as a pseudogene. This CDR3 is built from 14 residues. This CDR3 is CASRLALCDNEQFF.

The chain employs TRBV2 and TRBJ2-7; lacking DNA, the TRBD1 call made by TCRdb goes unchecked. CDR1 is SNHLY, CDR2 FYNNEI, per germline. This CDR3 has 13 amino acids. CDR3 protein: CASGTGSSYEQYF.

The CDR3 sequence is CASSLEGRDQPQHF. The chain has TRBV5-1 and TRBJ1-5; checking the TCRdb D call of TRBD1 is not possible without DNA. CDR1 is SGHRS, CDR2 YFSETQ, per germline. The CDR3 totals 14 residues.

The chain links TRBV7-2 to TRBJ2-4. CDR3 length: 17 amino acids. Germline V CDR1 and CDR2: SGHTA, FQGNSA. CDR3 sequence reads: CASSLEGRVLAKNIQYF.

This rearrangement joins TRBV14 to TRBJ1-6; the D gene TCRdb calls, TRBD1, cannot be checked with no DNA. The CDR3 is 14 residues long. Germline loops: CDR1 SGHDN, CDR2 FVKESK. The CDR3 protein is CASSLRDSSSPLHF. Using reference TRBV14 and TRBJ1-6 for the parts outside the CDR3, the full variable domain is EAGVTQFPSHSVIEKGQTVTLRCDPISGHDNLYWYRRVMGKEIKFLLHFVKESKQDESGMPNNRFLAERTGGTYSTLKVQPAELEDSGVYFCASSLRDSSSPLHFGNGTRLTVT.